A single sample is the source of the 21 T cell receptor beta chains below, sequenced in a study of blood T cell repertoires in COVID-19. Using immunoSEQ multiplex PCR, the repertoire was profiled, and TCRdb retains in-frame clones only, with some absent. The sample records around 95,000 clones, around 88% being singletons. Sequenced: peripheral blood. Every receptor here comes from a human donor in a cohort sampled during active COVID-19.

The CDR3 region is CASSLDSGNHQPQHF. CDR3 DNA sequence: TGTGCCAGCAGTTTAGATTCAGGGAACCATCAGCCCCAGCATTTT. The rearrangement joins TRBV28 to TRBJ1-5; possible D gene TRBD1, 5 bases. This CDR3 has 15 residues. Trimming took off 2 bases at V and 5 bases at J, with 13 bases between the two ends. Germline V gene sequence: CDR1 MDHEN, CDR2 SYDVKM.

This chain links TRBV7-3 with TRBJ2-7; 8 bases agree with TRBD1. Germline CDR1 is SGHTA and CDR2 is FQGTGA. Germline trimming cut 5 bases from V and 4 bases from J; bases unmatched to any gene: 7. CDR3 length: 14 amino acids. The CDR3 here is CASSPSGQGYEQYF. CDR3 nucleotides: TGTGCCAGCAGCCCATCAGGACAGGGTTACGAGCAGTACTTC.

V and J are TRBV10-2 and TRBJ2-7; unclear D gene. Trimming removed 9 bases at V and 0 bases at J, with 15 bases between. The CDR3 contains 14 residues. The V gene's germline CDR1 is WSHSY and CDR2 SAAADI. The CDR3 loop reads CASMPEFNSYEQYF. Here the CDR3 DNA reads TGCGCCAGTATGCCGGAGTTCAACTCCTACGAGCAGTACTTC.

This sequence joins TRBV19 and TRBJ2-5, with TRBD1 matching 8 bases. Germline V gives CDR1 LNHDA, CDR2 SQIVND (reference sequence). This CDR3 is built from 17 residues. The V segment lost 3 bases and the J segment 2 bases; nucleotides outside the gene matches: 11. The CDR3 nucleotides read TGTGCCAGTAGTATCCGGTGGGGACAGGCGATTCAAGAGACCCAGTACTTC. Translation gives CASSIRWGQAIQETQYF. Full variable domain (rest looked up from reference TRBV19 and TRBJ2-5): DGGITQSPKYLFRKEGQNVTLSCEQNLNHDAMYWYRQDPGQGLRLIYYSQIVNDFQKGDIAEGYSVSREKKESFPLTVTSAQKNPTAFYLCASSIRWGQAIQETQYFGPGTRLLVL.

This chain connects TRBV29-1 to TRBJ2-6; maybe TRBD2 (6 bases). CDR3 length equals 15 residues. Trimming took off 4 bases at V and 2 bases at J, with 12 bases between the two ends. Per germline, CDR1 SQVTM and CDR2 ANQGSEA. CDR3 loop: CSVGLGGTGANVLTF. The DNA for the CDR3 is TGCAGCGTTGGCCTCGGGGGAACTGGGGCCAACGTCCTGACTTTC. Filled out from reference TRBV29-1 and TRBJ2-6, the complete variable domain reads SAVISQKPSRDICQRGTSLTIQCQVDSQVTMMFWYRQQPGQSLTLIATANQGSEATYESGFVIDKFPISRPNLTFSTLTVSNMSPEDSSIYLCSVGLGGTGANVLTFGAGSRLTVL.

The V and J genes are TRBV28 and TRBJ2-7; D may be TRBD2 (6 bases). Trimming shortened V by 7 bases and J by 0 bases, and 13 bases separated the two germline ends. CDR3 length equals 14 residues. In germline, CDR1 is MDHEN, CDR2 SYDVKM. The CDR3 sequence is CASNTFGSSYEQYF. CDR3 coding DNA: TGTGCCAGCAATACCTTCGGGAGCTCCTACGAGCAGTACTTC.

This chain links TRBV29-1 with TRBJ2-5; the match to TRBD1 covers 12 bases. Germline V CDR1 and CDR2: SQVTM, ANQGSEA. The CDR3 is made up of 15 amino acids. The junction had 11 bases not matched to a gene; V was cut back by 8 bases and J by 4 bases. This CDR3 is CSSRKGQGARETQYF. In nucleotides, the CDR3 is TGCAGCTCTCGGAAGGGACAGGGGGCGCGAGAGACCCAGTACTTC.

The chain employs TRBV6-2 or TRBV6-3 and TRBJ1-4, with TRBD1 identical over 7 bases. This CDR3 contains 14 residues. Germline CDR1 reads MNHEY; CDR2 reads SVGEGT. Trimming took 5 bases from V and 4 from J; bases not matched to a gene: 4. CDR3 amino acids: CASSTGQLNEKLFF. The DNA for the CDR3 is TGTGCCAGCAGTACGGGACAGCTTAATGAAAAACTGTTTTTT.

V usage is TRBV7-3 and J usage is TRBJ2-1; D perhaps matches TRBD1 (6 bases). Germline loops: CDR1 SGHTA, CDR2 FQGTGA. V shed 4 bases and J shed 5 bases, with 15 bases lying between them. This CDR3 region has 15 residues. CDR3 DNA sequence: TGTGCCAGCAGCTCTGCAGGACAGATAAACAATGAGCAGTTCTTC. Protein sequence: CASSSAGQINNEQFF.

The chain combines TRBV2 with TRBJ2-5; D might be TRBD1 (5 bases). Looked up from germline, CDR1 is SNHLY and CDR2 is FYNNEI. CDR3 length: 14 residues. Trimming shortened V by 4 bases and J by 5 bases, and 14 bases separated the two germline ends. For the CDR3, the DNA is TGTGCCAGCAGTGTTTTTCAGGGCCGGGAGACCCAGTACTTC. It is translated as CASSVFQGRETQYF.

The V and J genes are TRBV19 and TRBJ2-5, with D possibly TRBD2 on 5 matching bases. Trimming cost V 6 bases and J 8 bases, with 22 bases left between them. Germline CDR1 reads LNHDA; CDR2 reads SQIVND (reference sequence). The CDR3 is 15 residues long. CDR3 amino acids: CASSLPTGRDSTQYF. In DNA form, the CDR3 reads TGTGCCAGTAGCCTTCCCACGGGAAGAGACTCTACCCAGTACTTC.

The chain is built from TRBV29-1 and TRBJ2-1; the match to TRBD2 covers 10 bases. CDR3 length equals 17 residues. CDR1 SQVTM and CDR2 ANQGSEA come from the germline V gene. After removal of 4 bases from V and 7 bases from J, the junction contained 16 bases not matched to a gene. DNA of the CDR3: TGCAGCGTTGGCTTGCTAGCGGGAGCGAGACTTAGGAATGAGCAGTTCTTC. Translated: CSVGLLAGARLRNEQFF.

The gene calls are TRBV25-1 and TRBJ1-4; 7 bases fit TRBD1. This CDR3 has 14 residues. CDR1 is MGHDK, CDR2 SYGVNS, per germline. V lost 4 bases to trimming and J lost 11 bases; unmatched junction nucleotides: 10. The CDR3 here is CASSGGQRSGKLFF. In DNA form, the CDR3 reads TGTGCCAGCAGTGGGGGACAGAGATCCGGGAAACTGTTTTTT.

This clone has just one count. The chain couples TRBV12-3 or TRBV12-4 to TRBJ1-2; a weak D match, TRBD1 (6 bases). Trimming took off 6 bases at V and 7 bases at J, with 15 bases between the two ends. The CDR3 totals 13 residues. The CDR3 protein is CASRAGGAGGYTF. CDR3 in DNA: TGTGCCAGCAGGGCGGGGGGCGCGGGTGGCTACACCTTC.

Here the CDR3 reads CASSIVGVGMNTEAFF. The DNA of the CDR3 is TGTGCCAGTAGTATTGTAGGGGTAGGGATGAACACTGAAGCTTTCTTT. The chain links TRBV19 to TRBJ1-1; a weak D match, TRBD1 (5 bases). This CDR3 region has 16 residues. CDR1 and CDR2 (germline): LNHDA, SQIVND (reference sequence). Trimming removed 3 bases at V and 0 bases at J, with 14 bases between.

This clone was seen more than once but under ten times. The chain recombines TRBV12-3 or TRBV12-4 with TRBJ2-7, with D perhaps matching TRBD2 (6 bases). The CDR3 contains 13 residues. Trimming stripped 0 bases from V and 10 bases from J, with 13 bases between. This CDR3 reads CASSLANLAPQYF. The CDR3 DNA follows: TGTGCCAGCAGTTTAGCTAACCTAGCGCCTCAGTACTTC.

V is TRBV7-8 and J is TRBJ1-5; D gene ambiguous. Trimming took 5 bases from V and 4 from J, leaving 15 bases between them. CDR3 length: 15 residues. CDR1 is SGHVS and CDR2 is FQNEAQ in the germline V gene. DNA of the CDR3: TGTGCCAGCAGCCAAAAAGCGACGGCTAATCAGCCCCAGCATTTT. Protein sequence: CASSQKATANQPQHF.

The V call is TRBV7-9, the J call TRBJ1-1; D call uncertain. This CDR3 spans 14 amino acids. Trimming cost V 5 bases and J 1 base, with 11 bases left between them. Germline V gene sequence: CDR1 SEHNR, CDR2 FQNEAQ (reference sequence). DNA for the CDR3: TGTGCCAGCAGCCGCTCTTGGAGGAACACTGAAGCTTTCTTT. Amino acid sequence: CASSRSWRNTEAFF.

V usage is TRBV19 and J usage is TRBJ2-7, with 12 bases lining up with TRBD2. CDR1 is LNHDA and CDR2 is SQIVND in the germline V gene (reference sequence). The CDR3 consists of 15 residues. V shed 6 bases, J shed 6 bases, and the junction held 9 bases outside the gene matches. Here the CDR3 reads CASRTSGSLFFEQYF. The CDR3 DNA reads TGTGCCAGTAGGACTAGCGGGAGTTTATTTTTCGAGCAGTACTTC.

The J gene is TRBJ1-1, the V gene TRBV27; possible D gene TRBD1, 5 bases. Trimming took 6 bases from V and 2 from J, leaving 10 bases between them. Per the germline V gene, CDR1 is MNHEY and CDR2 is SMNVEV (reference sequence). This CDR3 region has 13 residues. Here the CDR3 reads CASRPGGNTEAFF. DNA of the CDR3: TGTGCCAGCAGACCGGGGGGTAACACTGAAGCTTTCTTT.

The rearrangement uses TRBV6-2 or TRBV6-3 and TRBJ1-1; 7 bases line up with TRBD1. The CDR3 length is 17 residues. Germline CDR1 is MNHEY and CDR2 is SVGEGT. J gave up 6 bases and V 0 bases, and 13 bases lay outside the gene matches. The CDR3 is CASSYSPKGAGLPEAFF. The CDR3 DNA is TGTGCCAGCAGTTACTCGCCGAAGGGGGCTGGTTTACCTGAAGCTTTCTTT.